Listed below are T cell receptor beta chains from one sample, sequenced in a study of human T cells and chemical hapten exposure. TCRdb fed the RACE reads into MiXCR, producing one record per CDR3 protein. The table lists about 110,000 distinct CDR3 sequences, about 10% of them singletons, with roughly 3.2% in the top ten. The source was whole blood, collected in connection with sensitization to the hapten diphenylcyclopropenone (DPC). These receptors were obtained from a woman in her thirties or forties with alopecia areata. Some clones in this sample may be carry-over from other donors' samples. Both conserved end residues are part of each CDR3. D genes are given only for firm matches. Clone size is given for some rows only: seen once, a few or many times, or a class if the clone is expanded.

v_gene	d_gene	abundance	j_gene	CDR3aa	CDR3nt
TRBV12-3/TRBV12-4	.	many	TRBJ1-1	CASSLIWGGGNTEAFF	TGTGCCAGCAGTTTAATTTGGGGGGGCGGGAACACTGAAGCTTTCTTT
TRBV5-1	.	.	TRBJ1-3	CASSPTAGSGNTIYF	TGCGCCAGCAGCCCGACGGCAGGGTCTGGAAACACCATATATTTT
TRBV5-4	.	few	TRBJ2-5	CASSFMAGGPQETQYF	TGTGCCAGCAGCTTTATGGCAGGCGGCCCCCAAGAGACCCAGTACTTC
TRBV7-2	.	.	TRBJ1-1	CASRGTRESPEAFF	TGTGCCAGCAGGGGGACAAGGGAATCCCCTGAAGCTTTCTTT
TRBV12-3/TRBV12-4	TRBD2	many	TRBJ2-7	CASTLGRGDSKQYF	TGTGCCAGCACCTTGGGGCGGGGGGACTCCAAGCAGTACTTC
TRBV6-2/TRBV6-3	.	.	TRBJ1-2	CASSKTGAGPNYGYTF	TGTGCCAGCAGCAAAACCGGGGCAGGTCCTAACTATGGCTACACCTTC
TRBV12-3/TRBV12-4	TRBD1	.	TRBJ2-2	CASSHPGQGYTGELFF	TGTGCCAGCAGCCACCCGGGACAGGGGTACACCGGGGAGCTGTTTTTT
TRBV7-9	.	many	TRBJ1-2	CASSLAGRDQGYGYTF	TGTGCCAGCAGCTTAGCCGGGAGAGACCAGGGCTATGGCTACACCTTC
TRBV6-2/TRBV6-3	.	few	TRBJ2-1	CASSQVHEQFF	TGTGCCAGCAGCCAGGTACATGAGCAGTTCTTC
TRBV27	.	few	TRBJ1-1	CASSFRARGNEAFF	.
TRBV7-2	TRBD2	.	TRBJ2-3	CASSLVSGGTTDTQYF	TGTGCCAGCAGCTTAGTAAGCGGGGGGACCACAGATACGCAGTATTTT
TRBV30	.	.	TRBJ1-2	CAWSPGTVENYGYTF	TGTGCCTGGAGTCCCGGGACCGTGGAAAACTATGGCTACACCTTC
TRBV5-1	TRBD1	few	TRBJ2-5	CASSSNGQGDGETQYF	TGCGCCAGCAGCTCGAACGGACAGGGGGATGGGGAGACCCAGTACTTC
TRBV28	.	few	TRBJ2-3	CASSPTDSTDTQYF	TGTGCCAGCAGCCCCACGGACAGCACAGATACGCAGTATTTT
TRBV20-1	TRBD2	few	TRBJ2-7	CSARPSGSLEQYF	TGCAGTGCTAGGCCTAGCGGGAGTCTGGAGCAGTACTTC
TRBV12-3/TRBV12-4	.	many	TRBJ1-2	CASSLLGLHTF	TGTGCCAGCAGTTTGTTAGGTCTCCACACCTTC
TRBV20-1	.	.	TRBJ2-7	CSASSGGVIPYEQYF	TGCAGTGCTAGTTCTGGGGGAGTAATACCCTACGAGCAGTACTTC
TRBV7-2	.	many	TRBJ1-1	CASSFEGRVTEAFF	TGTGCCAGCAGCTTCGAGGGACGGGTTACTGAAGCTTTCTTT